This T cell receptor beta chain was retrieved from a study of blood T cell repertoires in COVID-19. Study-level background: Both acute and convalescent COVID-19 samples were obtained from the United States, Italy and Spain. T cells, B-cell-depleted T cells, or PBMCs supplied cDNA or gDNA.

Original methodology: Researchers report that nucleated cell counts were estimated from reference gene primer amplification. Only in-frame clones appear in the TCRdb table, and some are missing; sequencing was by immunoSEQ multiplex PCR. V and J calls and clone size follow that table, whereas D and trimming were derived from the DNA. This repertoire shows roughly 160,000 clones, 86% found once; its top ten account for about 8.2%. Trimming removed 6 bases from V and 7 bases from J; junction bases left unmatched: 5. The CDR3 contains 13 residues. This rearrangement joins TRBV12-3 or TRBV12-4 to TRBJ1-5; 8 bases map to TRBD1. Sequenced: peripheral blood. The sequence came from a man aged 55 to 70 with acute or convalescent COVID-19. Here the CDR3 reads CASRTGVGQPQHF. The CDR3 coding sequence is TGTGCCAGCAGGACAGGGGTCGGCCAGCCCCAGCATTTT.